Listed here are 24 T cell receptor beta chains from one sample, sequenced in a study of resident and recirculating memory T cells in vitiligo. Sequencing used immunoSEQ multiplex PCR; TCRdb keeps in-frame clones, though not all of them. The table has tens of thousands of clones, about 92% seen once; the top ten hold 5%. The sequenced sample consisted of blood. These TCRs come from a male donor with vitiligo.

This sequence joins TRBV5-1 and TRBJ2-7; D is unresolved. V was trimmed by 3 bases and J by 4 bases, leaving 11 bases between them. Germline assignment: CDR1 SGHRS and CDR2 YFSETQ. The CDR3 is 13 amino acids. This CDR3 is CASSSPPGYEQYF. CDR3 nucleotides: TGCGCCAGCAGCTCTCCCCCGGGTTACGAGCAGTACTTC.

V usage is TRBV11-3 and J usage is TRBJ1-4; D may be TRBD1 (6 bases). There are 13 residues in the CDR3. The germline CDR1 and CDR2 sequences are SGHNT and YENEEA. V lost 3 bases and J 10 bases, leaving 12 bases between the germline ends. This CDR3 reads CASSFGTTGKLFF. CDR3 DNA sequence: TGTGCCAGCAGCTTTGGGACAACCGGAAAACTGTTTTTT. Together with reference TRBV11-3 and TRBJ1-4, the CDR3 gives the full variable domain: EAGVVQSPRYKIIEKKQPVAFWCNPISGHNTLYWYLQNLGQGPELLIRYENEEAVDDSQLPKDRFSAERLKGVDSTLKIQPAELGDSAVYLCASSFGTTGKLFFGSGTQLSVL.

This chain joins TRBV9 and TRBJ2-4, with 7 positions matching TRBD1. The J segment lost 3 bases and the V segment lost 0 bases, leaving 3 bases of the junction unmatched. Germline CDR1 SGDLS, CDR2 YYNGEE. This CDR3 region has 15 residues. The CDR3 spells CASSVDSGGKNIQYF. In DNA, the CDR3 is TGTGCCAGCAGCGTAGATTCAGGGGGCAAAAACATTCAGTACTTC.

This rearrangement joins TRBV11-3 to TRBJ1-1; D might be TRBD1 (6 bases). The CDR3 is made up of 18 amino acids. V lost 3 bases, J lost 1 base, and 21 bases lay in between. The germline V gene has CDR1 SGHNT and CDR2 YENEEA. For the CDR3, the DNA is TGTGCCAGCAGCTTTCAAGGATTCGTAGACAGGCCGAACACTGAAGCTTTCTTT. This gives the protein CASSFQGFVDRPNTEAFF. The complete variable domain, with remaining parts taken from reference TRBV11-3 and TRBJ1-1, reads EAGVVQSPRYKIIEKKQPVAFWCNPISGHNTLYWYLQNLGQGPELLIRYENEEAVDDSQLPKDRFSAERLKGVDSTLKIQPAELGDSAVYLCASSFQGFVDRPNTEAFFGQGTRLTVV.

The CDR3 is CASSSLGLNTEAFF. In DNA, the CDR3 is TGTGCCAGCAGCTCCCTCGGTCTTAACACTGAAGCTTTCTTT. The chain uses TRBV7-9 and TRBJ1-1, with D uncertain. There are 14 residues in the CDR3. The V gene lost 4 bases and the J gene lost 2 bases, with 11 bases spanning the gap. The germline CDR1 and CDR2 sequences are SEHNR and FQNEAQ (reference sequence). Looking up the rest from reference TRBV7-9 and TRBJ1-1 gives the full variable domain: DTGVSQNPRHKITKRGQNVTFRCDPISEHNRLYWYRQTLGQGPEFLTYFQNEAQLEKSRLLSDRFSAERPKGSFSTLEIQRTEQGDSAMYLCASSSLGLNTEAFFGQGTRLTVV.

The chain links TRBV5-4 to TRBJ2-5; a weak D match, TRBD2 (8 bases). Germline values: CDR1 SGHNT, CDR2 YYREEE (reference sequence). V lost 6 bases and J 5 bases, leaving 17 bases between the germline ends. The CDR3 length is 14 residues. In DNA form, the CDR3 reads TGTGCCAGCATCGTCCCGGGAGGGGGCGAGACCCAGTACTTC. Translated, it gives CASIVPGGGETQYF.

Only a few counts were recorded for this clone. The V and J genes are TRBV9 and TRBJ1-1; 9 positions agree with TRBD1. The germline CDR1 and CDR2 sequences are SGDLS and YYNGEE. The CDR3 is made up of 17 amino acids. V gave up 1 base and J gave up 0 bases; unmatched junction bases: 7. The CDR3 here is CASSVPPGTGLNTEAFF. The DNA of the CDR3 is TGTGCCAGCAGCGTACCCCCCGGGACAGGGTTGAACACTGAAGCTTTCTTT.

The chain has TRBV28 and TRBJ2-5, with TRBD2 matching over 9 bases. V gave up 8 bases and J gave up 2 bases; unmatched junction bases: 12. Germline V lookup: CDR1 MDHEN, CDR2 SYDVKM. CDR3 size: 16 residues. The CDR3 nucleotides are TGTGCCAGCTCGAGGGGGCGGGAGGGTTATCAAGAGACCCAGTACTTC. It specifies CASSRGREGYQETQYF. The entire variable domain, with the rest obtained from reference TRBV28 and TRBJ2-5, is as follows: DVKVTQSSRYLVKRTGEKVFLECVQDMDHENMFWYRQDPGLGLRLIYFSYDVKMKEKGDIPEGYSVSREKKERFSLILESASTNQTSMYLCASSRGREGYQETQYFGPGTRLLVL.

V gene TRBV28 combines with J gene TRBJ2-7; TRBD1 matches 7 bases. The CDR3 is 11 amino acids. The V gene's germline CDR1 is MDHEN and CDR2 SYDVKM. The V gene end was trimmed by 9 bases and the J gene end by 2 bases; junction bases not matched to a gene: 1. The CDR3 coding sequence is TGTGCCAGTGGACAGGCCTACGAGCAGTACTTC. Amino acid sequence: CASGQAYEQYF.

This clone was recorded only once. The chain links TRBV11-2 to TRBJ2-1; D possibly corresponds to TRBD2 (6 bases). Trimming took off 2 bases at V and 8 bases at J, with 13 bases between the two ends. The germline V gene has CDR1 SGHAT and CDR2 FQNNGV. The CDR3 is 14 residues long. CDR3 sequence reads: CASSLRGSRDEQFF. In DNA form, the CDR3 reads TGTGCCAGCAGCTTACGGGGGAGCAGGGATGAGCAGTTCTTC. Full variable domain (rest looked up from reference TRBV11-2 and TRBJ2-1): EAGVAQSPRYKIIEKRQSVAFWCNPISGHATLYWYQQILGQGPKLLIQFQNNGVVDDSQLPKDRFSAERLKGVDSTLKIQPAKLEDSAVYLCASSLRGSRDEQFFGPGTRLTVL.

The V call is TRBV11-2, the J call TRBJ2-1; 15 bases line up with TRBD2. The V gene's germline CDR1 is SGHAT and CDR2 FQNNGV. This CDR3 is built from 18 residues. V was pared by 4 bases and J by 3 bases, with 7 bases of the junction left unmatched. CDR3 DNA: TGTGCCAGCAGCTCCGGACTAGCGGGAGGGGCCTTCTACAATGAGCAGTTCTTC. As protein: CASSSGLAGGAFYNEQFF.

This clone was seen just once. V and J are TRBV19 and TRBJ1-1; D ambiguous. This CDR3 is 14 amino acids long. Per the germline V gene, CDR1 is LNHDA and CDR2 is SQIVND (reference sequence). The V gene lost 5 bases and the J gene lost 5 bases, with 15 bases spanning the gap. Here the CDR3 DNA reads TGTGCCAGTAGTGACCTACGAGGGAGGACTGAAGCTTTCTTT. This translates into CASSDLRGRTEAFF.

J is TRBJ2-7 and V is TRBV7-2; D is ambiguous. The CDR3 has 14 amino acids. Trimming removed 2 bases from V and 6 bases from J, with 14 bases in between. Germline CDR1 reads SGHTA; CDR2 reads FQGNSA. In DNA, the CDR3 is TGTGCCAGCAGCTTATTGGTAGCCTCTGGCGAGCAGTACTTC. This encodes CASSLLVASGEQYF.

The chain is built from TRBV27 and TRBJ1-5; 8 nucleotides agree with TRBD1. The length of the CDR3 is 13 residues. Germline V CDR1 and CDR2: MNHEY, SMNVEV (reference sequence). J lost 7 bases, V lost 6 bases, and 5 bases had no gene match. The CDR3 region has the DNA TGTGCCAGCAGCGGACAGGGAATCCAGCCCCAGCATTTT. Translating gives CASSGQGIQPQHF.

This chain links TRBV9 with TRBJ1-3, with a weak D call TRBD1 (5 bases). CDR3 length equals 16 residues. Trimming removed 4 bases at V and 0 bases at J, with 14 bases between. Germline lookup yields CDR1 SGDLS and CDR2 YYNGEE. The CDR3 DNA reads TGTGCCAGCAGCCCCCGGGGGGTCTCCTCTGGAAACACCATATATTTT. As protein: CASSPRGVSSGNTIYF. Using reference TRBV9 and TRBJ1-3 for the parts outside the CDR3, the full variable domain is DSGVTQTPKHLITATGQRVTLRCSPRSGDLSVYWYQQSLDQGLQFLIQYYNGEERAKGNILERFSAQQFPDLHSELNLSSLELGDSALYFCASSPRGVSSGNTIYFGEGSWLTVV.

The V gene is TRBV28, the J gene TRBJ1-2, with a weak D call TRBD1 (6 bases). CDR1 is MDHEN and CDR2 is SYDVKM in the germline V gene. This CDR3 spans 14 amino acids. The V gene lost 5 bases and the J gene lost 2 bases, with 12 bases spanning the gap. The CDR3 DNA reads as TGTGCCAGCAGTCGCGGACAGAGCAACTATGGCTACACCTTC. Translating gives CASSRGQSNYGYTF.

This clone was seen a few times. The chain is built from TRBV7-6 and TRBJ1-4, with D perhaps TRBD1 (6 bases). Deletions cut 5 bases from V and 7 bases from J, with 11 bases between. From germline, CDR1 is SGHVS and CDR2 FNYEAQ. This CDR3 is 13 amino acids long. This CDR3 is CASSPRTAEKLFF. The CDR3 DNA is TGTGCCAGCAGCCCGAGGACAGCTGAAAAACTGTTTTTT. Variable domain in full (rest from reference TRBV7-6 and TRBJ1-4): GAGVSQSPRYKVTKRGQDVALRCDPISGHVSLYWYRQALGQGPEFLTYFNYEAQQDKSGLPNDRFSAERPEGSISTLTIQRTEQRDSAMYRCASSPRTAEKLFFGSGTQLSVL.

CDR3 DNA: TGTGCCAGCAGCACCCCTAGCGGGACGGGCTACGAGCAGTACTTC. Translation: CASSTPSGTGYEQYF. The rearrangement uses TRBV5-6 and TRBJ2-7, with 9 bases aligning to TRBD2. Germline V lookup: CDR1 SGHDT, CDR2 YYEEEE. The V gene end was trimmed by 4 bases and the J gene end by 3 bases; junction bases not matched to a gene: 8. The CDR3 is 15 residues long.

This chain uses TRBV7-8 with TRBJ1-2, with TRBD1 as a possible D gene (5 bases). The V end lost 1 base, the J end lost 5 bases, and 14 bases lay between the germline ends. The germline V gene has CDR1 SGHVS and CDR2 FQNEAQ. The CDR3 spans 15 residues. CDR3 residues: CASSLVNQGGYGYTF. CDR3 nucleotide sequence: TGTGCCAGCAGCTTAGTTAATCAGGGAGGGTATGGCTACACCTTC.

The chain joins TRBV6-5 to TRBJ1-1; D is possibly TRBD1 (6 bases). Deletions cut 4 bases from V and 2 bases from J, with 8 bases between. Germline V lookup: CDR1 MNHEY, CDR2 SVGAGI. There are 13 residues in the CDR3. The CDR3 loop is CASSSQGNTEAFF. CDR3 in DNA: TGTGCCAGCAGTTCACAGGGTAACACTGAAGCTTTCTTT.

DNA of the CDR3: TGTGCCTGGAGTGTACTTGCGGGAACCGAGCAGTACTTC. Encoded protein: CAWSVLAGTEQYF. This chain links TRBV30 with TRBJ2-7; D perhaps matches TRBD2 (6 bases). Germline CDR1 is GTSNPN and CDR2 is SVGIG (reference sequence). V was trimmed by 0 bases and J by 6 bases, leaving 12 bases between them. This CDR3 comprises 13 residues.

The count of this clone is one. The chain joins TRBV11-2 to TRBJ1-1; possibly TRBD1 for D (5 bases). Germline CDR1 reads SGHAT; CDR2 reads FQNNGV. The CDR3 consists of 13 residues. Trimming shortened V by 6 bases and J by 6 bases, and 14 bases separated the two germline ends. CDR3 coding DNA: TGTGCCAGCAGTCCCGGGCCCAGGGCTGAAGCTTTCTTT. It specifies CASSPGPRAEAFF. The complete variable domain, with remaining parts taken from reference TRBV11-2 and TRBJ1-1, reads EAGVAQSPRYKIIEKRQSVAFWCNPISGHATLYWYQQILGQGPKLLIQFQNNGVVDDSQLPKDRFSAERLKGVDSTLKIQPAKLEDSAVYLCASSPGPRAEAFFGQGTRLTVV.

This clone was recorded only once. This rearrangement joins TRBV18 to TRBJ1-1, with D tentatively TRBD1 (5 bases). This CDR3 has 13 amino acids. V was shortened by 3 bases and J by 8 bases, with 13 bases between the two germline ends. From germline, CDR1 is KGHSH and CDR2 LQKENI. CDR3 nucleotides: TGTGCCAGCTCACCGTCGACAGCGCCAGAAGCTTTCTTT. Amino acid sequence: CASSPSTAPEAFF. Supplemented by reference TRBV18 and TRBJ1-1, the full variable domain reads NAGVMQNPRHLVRRRGQEARLRCSPMKGHSHVYWYRQLPEEGLKFMVYLQKENIIDESGMPKERFSAEFPKEGPSILRIQQVVRGDSAAYFCASSPSTAPEAFFGQGTRLTVV.

V is TRBV6-1 and J is TRBJ2-3; 7 bases are a match to TRBD2. The CDR3 is 14 residues long. From germline, CDR1 is MNHNS and CDR2 SASEGT. V trimming: 6 bases; J trimming: 4 bases; junction bases outside the gene matches: 7. CDR3: CASSRGEAPDTQYF. In DNA, the CDR3 is TGTGCCAGCAGCCGGGGGGAGGCTCCAGATACGCAGTATTTT.